A selection of T cell receptor beta chains follows, all from one sample in a study of blood T cell repertoires in COVID-19. The method was immunoSEQ multiplex PCR; TCRdb's version includes in-frame clones alone and lacks a portion of them. Of over 85,000 clones detected, around 80% appear once; the ten largest clones hold approximately 25%. Specimen: peripheral blood. These receptors were obtained from a man aged 55 to 70 with acute or convalescent COVID-19. The CDR3 runs from the conserved cysteine through the conserved F or W. Fields, in order: clone size, D gene, J gene, V gene, CDR3 protein, CDR3 DNA. The D gene is left open where the match is weak. Rows give clone size only sometimes, using once, few, many, or a class for an expanded clone.

>NA|TRBD1|TRBJ2-3|TRBV25-1
CASSEQGVDTQYF
TGTGCCAGCAGCGAACAGGGGGTTGATACGCAGTATTTT
>NA|NA|TRBJ2-1|TRBV29-1
CSPRVGHEQFF
TGCAGCCCCAGGGTGGGGCATGAGCAGTTCTTC
>NA|TRBD1|TRBJ1-3|TRBV5-1
CASSLVGTGASGNTIYF
TGCGCCAGCAGCTTGGTTGGGACAGGGGCCTCTGGAAACACCATATATTTT
>few|TRBD1|TRBJ1-1|TRBV5-1
CASSSQTGGLAEAFF
TGCGCCAGCAGCTCGCAAACAGGGGGCCTCGCTGAAGCTTTCTTT
>NA|NA|TRBJ2-2|TRBV2
CASRTGNTGELFF
TGTGCCAGCCGAACCGGGAACACCGGGGAGCTGTTTTTT
>NA|NA|TRBJ1-1|TRBV11-1
CASSLSGSTEAFF
TGTGCCAGCAGCTTGTCTGGGAGCACTGAAGCTTTCTTT
>NA|NA|TRBJ1-2|TRBV5-1
CASSLYPGNYGYTF
TGCGCCAGCAGCCTTTATCCAGGGAACTATGGCTACACCTTC
>NA|NA|TRBJ2-1|TRBV11-3
CASSLEGARYNEQFF
TGTGCCAGCAGCTTAGAGGGGGCTCGGTACAATGAGCAGTTCTTC
>NA|TRBD1|TRBJ2-2|TRBV6-4
CASSSQGIRGTGELFF
TGTGCCAGCAGTTCACAGGGGATTCGTGGCACCGGGGAGCTGTTTTTT
>NA|TRBD1|TRBJ1-2|TRBV28
CASRRTGTGFYGYTF
TGTGCCAGCAGGCGGACCGGGACAGGGTTCTATGGCTACACCTTC
>NA|TRBD1|TRBJ2-2|TRBV28
CASRGSLNTGELFF
TGTGCCTCCAGGGGGTCTTTGAACACCGGGGAGCTGTTTTTT
>NA|NA|TRBJ1-1|TRBV28
CASRRQPNTEAFF
TGTGCCAGCAGGAGACAGCCGAACACTGAAGCTTTCTTT
>NA|TRBD1|TRBJ1-1|TRBV30
CAWSVAGGNTEAFF
TGTGCCTGGAGTGTAGCAGGGGGCAACACTGAAGCTTTCTTT
>NA|TRBD1|TRBJ1-1|TRBV28
CASSLQGARSEAFF
TGTGCCAGCAGTTTACAGGGGGCGCGTAGTGAAGCTTTCTTT
>NA|TRBD2|TRBJ2-1|TRBV5-1
CASSGKRLAYYNEQFF
TGCGCCAGCAGCGGGAAAAGACTAGCGTATTACAATGAGCAGTTCTTC
>NA|TRBD1|TRBJ1-2|TRBV29-1
CSAGGTGGQANYGYTF
TGCAGCGCTGGTGGGACAGGGGGTCAAGCTAACTATGGCTACACCTTC
>NA|NA|TRBJ2-2|TRBV6-6
CASSSLRDGELFF
TGTGCCAGCAGTTCCCTCAGGGACGGGGAGCTGTTTTTT
>NA|NA|TRBJ2-2|TRBV7-7
CASSREPTGELFF
TGTGCCAGCAGTCGTGAGCCAACCGGGGAGCTGTTTTTT
>NA|NA|TRBJ1-6|TRBV19
CASSIDRRSNSPLHF
TGTGCCAGTAGTATAGATCGGAGAAGCAATTCACCCCTCCACTTT
>NA|TRBD1|TRBJ1-2|TRBV28
CASSSDRVGYTF
TGTGCCAGCAGTTCGGACAGGGTTGGCTACACCTTC
>once|TRBD1|TRBJ2-1|TRBV29-1
CSYQGQGSYNEQFF
TGCAGCTACCAGGGACAGGGGTCCTACAATGAGCAGTTCTTC
>NA|TRBD1|TRBJ1-3|TRBV18
CASSPLDRGGNTIYF
TGTGCCAGCTCACCCCTGGACAGGGGAGGAAACACCATATATTTT
>NA|TRBD1|TRBJ1-5|TRBV5-1
CASSLEGQGGQPQHF
TGCGCCAGCAGCTTGGAGGGACAGGGTGGTCAGCCCCAGCATTTT
>NA|TRBD1|TRBJ1-6|TRBV4-2
CASSLSGQVTIPAPLHF
TGTGCCAGCAGCCTAAGCGGACAGGTAACGATACCTGCACCCCTCCACTTT
>NA|NA|TRBJ2-2|TRBV7-2
CASSRLSQTYTGELFF
TGTGCCAGCAGCCGCCTATCACAGACGTACACCGGGGAGCTGTTTTTT